One sample yielded the 8 T cell receptor beta chains listed below, sequenced in a study of blood T cell repertoires in COVID-19. Only in-frame clones appear in the TCRdb table, and some are missing; sequencing was by immunoSEQ multiplex PCR. The table records about 160,000 clones, about 89% of them present only once. The sequenced sample was peripheral blood. Receptor source: a man in his fifties or sixties with acute or convalescent COVID-19.

The rearrangement links TRBV5-4 to TRBJ1-6, with D possibly being TRBD1 (6 bases). Trimming stripped 4 bases from V and 7 bases from J, with 15 bases between. Per germline, CDR1 SGHNT and CDR2 YYREEE (reference sequence). CDR3 length: 15 residues. The DNA of the CDR3 is TGTGCCAGCAGCCCCATACAGGGTAGGAATTCACCCCTCCACTTT. Residues: CASSPIQGRNSPLHF.

V usage is TRBV19 and J usage is TRBJ1-4; D perhaps matches TRBD1 (6 bases). The CDR3 consists of 11 residues. The germline V and J ends were trimmed by 5 bases and 13 bases, with 11 bases remaining between them. From germline, CDR1 is LNHDA and CDR2 SQIVND (reference sequence). In nucleotides, the CDR3 is TGTGCCAGTAGTCCCGGGACAAGACTGTTTTTT. Encoded protein: CASSPGTRLFF.

This sequence joins TRBV5-4 and TRBJ1-1; no definite D call. The V end was cut by 1 base, the J end by 3 bases, with 10 bases between. Germline V lookup: CDR1 SGHNT, CDR2 YYREEE (reference sequence). This CDR3 spans 14 amino acids. CDR3 in DNA: TGTGCCAGCAGCTTGCATGGGAGACACACTGAAGCTTTCTTT. Its protein product is CASSLHGRHTEAFF.

The rearrangement uses TRBV7-9 and TRBJ2-7; the D gene is possibly TRBD1 (5 bases). This CDR3 is 15 amino acids long. V dropped 3 bases and J dropped 2 bases, with 14 bases sitting between them. Germline V gives CDR1 SEHNR, CDR2 FQNEAQ (reference sequence). The chain's CDR3 is CASSFPDRGTYEQYF. The CDR3 DNA reads TGTGCCAGCAGCTTCCCGGATAGGGGAACCTACGAGCAGTACTTC. Full variable domain (remainder filled in from reference TRBV7-9 and TRBJ2-7): DTGVSQNPRHKITKRGQNVTFRCDPISEHNRLYWYRQTLGQGPEFLTYFQNEAQLEKSRLLSDRFSAERPKGSFSTLEIQRTEQGDSAMYLCASSFPDRGTYEQYFGPGTRLTVT.

This rearrangement joins TRBV19 to TRBJ2-7; no clear D gene. Trimming shortened V by 1 base and J by 2 bases, and 6 bases separated the two germline ends. Germline V gene sequence: CDR1 LNHDA, CDR2 SQIVND (reference sequence). There are 13 residues in the CDR3. This CDR3 is CASSIAPAYEQYF. DNA of the CDR3: TGTGCCAGTAGTATAGCCCCCGCCTACGAGCAGTACTTC.

The V call is TRBV6-2 or TRBV6-3, the J call TRBJ2-7, with 7 bases fitting TRBD1. This CDR3 spans 15 amino acids. Per germline, CDR1 MNHEY and CDR2 SVGEGT. Unmatched junction bases numbered 7, after V lost 5 bases and J lost 0 bases. CDR3 loop: CASSLKGTASYEQYF. CDR3 nucleotides: TGTGCCAGCAGTCTTAAAGGGACAGCCTCCTACGAGCAGTACTTC.

The chain has TRBV2 and TRBJ1-6; the match to TRBD1 covers 10 bases. Germline V gives CDR1 SNHLY, CDR2 FYNNEI. The CDR3 extends over 18 amino acids. J was trimmed by 0 bases and V by 7 bases; bases with no gene match: 9. The CDR3 loop reads CASIRDRGQSSYNSPLHF. The CDR3 DNA is TGTGCCAGCATCCGGGACAGGGGCCAGAGCTCCTATAATTCACCCCTCCACTTT.

The chain joins TRBV5-1 to TRBJ2-7; no reliable D call. The CDR3 consists of 14 residues. The ends were cut back, 4 bases at V and 2 bases at J, with 13 bases in the middle. Germline V gene lookup returns CDR1 SGHRS and CDR2 YFSETQ. CDR3 sequence (DNA): TGCGCCAGCAGCGCCGTGGGCACCGCCTACGAGCAGTACTTC. Its protein is CASSAVGTAYEQYF.